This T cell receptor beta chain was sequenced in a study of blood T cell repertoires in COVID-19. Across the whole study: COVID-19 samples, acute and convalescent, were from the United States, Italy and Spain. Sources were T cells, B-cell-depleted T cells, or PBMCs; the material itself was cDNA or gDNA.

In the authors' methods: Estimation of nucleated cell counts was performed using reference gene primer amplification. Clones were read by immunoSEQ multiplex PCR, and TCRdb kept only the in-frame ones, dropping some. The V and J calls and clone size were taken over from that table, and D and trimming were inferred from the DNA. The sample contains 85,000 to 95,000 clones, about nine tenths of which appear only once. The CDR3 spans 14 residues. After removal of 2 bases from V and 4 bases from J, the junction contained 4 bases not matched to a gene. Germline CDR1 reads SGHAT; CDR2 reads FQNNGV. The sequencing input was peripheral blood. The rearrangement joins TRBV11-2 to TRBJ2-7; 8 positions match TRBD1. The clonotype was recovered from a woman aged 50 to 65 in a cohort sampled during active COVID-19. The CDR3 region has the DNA TGTGCCAGCAGCTTATCAGACAGGGGATACGAGCAGTACTTC. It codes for CASSLSDRGYEQYF.